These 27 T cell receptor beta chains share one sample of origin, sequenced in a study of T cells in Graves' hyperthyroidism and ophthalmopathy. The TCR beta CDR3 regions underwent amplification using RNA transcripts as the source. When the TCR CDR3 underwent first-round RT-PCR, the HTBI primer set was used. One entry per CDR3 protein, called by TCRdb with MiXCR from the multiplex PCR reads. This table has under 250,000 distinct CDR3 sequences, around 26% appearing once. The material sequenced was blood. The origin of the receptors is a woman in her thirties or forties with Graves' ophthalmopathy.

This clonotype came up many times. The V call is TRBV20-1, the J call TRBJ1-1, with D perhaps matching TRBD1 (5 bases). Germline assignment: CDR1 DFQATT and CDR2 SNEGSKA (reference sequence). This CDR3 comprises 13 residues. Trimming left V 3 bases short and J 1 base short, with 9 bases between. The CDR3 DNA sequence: TGCAGTGCTAGGGCAGGGCGGAACACTGAAGCTTTCTTT. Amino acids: CSARAGRNTEAFF.

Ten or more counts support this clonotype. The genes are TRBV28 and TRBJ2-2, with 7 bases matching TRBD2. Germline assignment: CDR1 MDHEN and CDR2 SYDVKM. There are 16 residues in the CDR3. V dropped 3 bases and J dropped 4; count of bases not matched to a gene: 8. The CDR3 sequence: CASSFGGRMVTGELFF. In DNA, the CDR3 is TGTGCCAGCAGTTTCGGCGGGAGAATGGTCACCGGGGAGCTGTTTTTT. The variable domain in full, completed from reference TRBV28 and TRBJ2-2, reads DVKVTQSSRYLVKRTGEKVFLECVQDMDHENMFWYRQDPGLGLRLIYFSYDVKMKEKGDIPEGYSVSREKKERFSLILESASTNQTSMYLCASSFGGRMVTGELFFGEGSRLTVL.

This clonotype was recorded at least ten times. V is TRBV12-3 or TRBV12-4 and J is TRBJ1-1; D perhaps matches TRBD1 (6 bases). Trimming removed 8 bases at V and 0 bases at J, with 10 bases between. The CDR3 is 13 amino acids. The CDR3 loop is CASGGGMNTEAFF. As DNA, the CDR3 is TGTGCCAGCGGAGGGGGGATGAACACTGAAGCTTTCTTT.

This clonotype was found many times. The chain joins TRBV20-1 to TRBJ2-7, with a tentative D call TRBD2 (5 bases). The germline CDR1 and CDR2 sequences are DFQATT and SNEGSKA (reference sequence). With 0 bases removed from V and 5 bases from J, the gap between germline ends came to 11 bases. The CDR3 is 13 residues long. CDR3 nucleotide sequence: TGCAGTGCTAGAGACCCACTAGTCCACGAGCAGTACTTC. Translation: CSARDPLVHEQYF.

The CDR3: CASSFRGLTTEAFF. CDR3 bases: TGTGCCAGTAGCTTCAGGGGGCTGACCACTGAAGCTTTCTTT. This chain links TRBV19 with TRBJ1-1, with TRBD1 matching 8 bases. The germline CDR1 and CDR2 sequences are LNHDA and SQIVND (reference sequence). The junction had 7 bases not matched to a gene; V was cut back by 6 bases and J by 4 bases. The CDR3 length is 14 residues.

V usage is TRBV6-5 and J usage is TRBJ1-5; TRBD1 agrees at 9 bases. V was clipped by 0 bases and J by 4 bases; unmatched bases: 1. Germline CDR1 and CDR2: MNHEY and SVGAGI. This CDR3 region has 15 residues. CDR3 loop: CASSYSDRGNQPQHF. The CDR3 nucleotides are TGTGCCAGCAGTTACTCCGACAGGGGGAATCAGCCCCAGCATTTT.

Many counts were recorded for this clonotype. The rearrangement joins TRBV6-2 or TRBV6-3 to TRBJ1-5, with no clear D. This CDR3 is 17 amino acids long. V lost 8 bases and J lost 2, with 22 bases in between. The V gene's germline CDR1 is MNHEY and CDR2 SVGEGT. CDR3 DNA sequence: TGTGCCAGCTGGTGGAGCCCCACCCTTGGAGGCAATCAGCCCCAGCATTTT. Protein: CASWWSPTLGGNQPQHF.

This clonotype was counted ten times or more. In nucleotides, the CDR3 is TGCAGTGCTGGGGACAGTAGTACCTACGAGCAGTACTTC. This translates into CSAGDSSTYEQYF. The gene calls are TRBV20-1 and TRBJ2-7; TRBD1 matches 7 bases. V shed 5 bases, J shed 2 bases, and the junction held 6 bases outside the gene matches. CDR1 is DFQATT, CDR2 SNEGSKA, per germline (reference sequence). The CDR3 runs 13 residues.

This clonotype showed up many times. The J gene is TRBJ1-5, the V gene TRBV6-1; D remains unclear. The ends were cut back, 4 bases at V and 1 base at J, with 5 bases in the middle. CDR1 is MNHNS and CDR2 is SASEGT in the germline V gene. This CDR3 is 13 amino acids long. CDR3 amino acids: CASSGGSNQPQHF. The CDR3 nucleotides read TGTGCCAGCAGTGGTGGGAGCAATCAGCCCCAGCATTTT.

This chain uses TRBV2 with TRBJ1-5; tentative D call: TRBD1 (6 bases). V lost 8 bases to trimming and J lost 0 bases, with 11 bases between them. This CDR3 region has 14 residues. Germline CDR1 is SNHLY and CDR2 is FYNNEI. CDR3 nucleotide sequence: TGTGCCAGCGTTAAGGGGGGTAGCAATCAGCCCCAGCATTTT. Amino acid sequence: CASVKGGSNQPQHF.

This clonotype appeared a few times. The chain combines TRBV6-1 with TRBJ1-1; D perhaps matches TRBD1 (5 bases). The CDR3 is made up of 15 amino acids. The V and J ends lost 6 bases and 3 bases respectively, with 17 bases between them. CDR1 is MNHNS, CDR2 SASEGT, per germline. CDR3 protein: CASRQDTAWDTEAFF. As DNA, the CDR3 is TGTGCCAGCAGGCAGGACACAGCTTGGGACACTGAAGCTTTCTTT.

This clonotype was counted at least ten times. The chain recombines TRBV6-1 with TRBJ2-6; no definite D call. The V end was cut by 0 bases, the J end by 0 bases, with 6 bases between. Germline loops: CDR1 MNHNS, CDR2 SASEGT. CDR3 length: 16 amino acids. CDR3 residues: CASSEAESSGANVLTF. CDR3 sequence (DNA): TGTGCCAGCAGTGAAGCAGAAAGCTCTGGGGCCAACGTCCTGACTTTC.

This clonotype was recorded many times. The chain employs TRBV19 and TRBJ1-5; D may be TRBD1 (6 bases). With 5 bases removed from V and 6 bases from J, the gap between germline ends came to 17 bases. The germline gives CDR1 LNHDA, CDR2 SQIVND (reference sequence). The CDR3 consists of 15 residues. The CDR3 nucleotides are TGTGCCAGTAGTTTGCGGGGGGCGATCGGTCAGCCCCAGCATTTT. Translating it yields CASSLRGAIGQPQHF.

The CDR3 region has the DNA TGTGCCAGCAGTTTAAATTTAGGGGAAGCTTTCTTT. It codes for CASSLNLGEAFF. V is TRBV12-3 or TRBV12-4 and J is TRBJ1-1; D gene uncertain. Deletions cut 2 bases from V and 8 bases from J, with 9 bases between. The length of the CDR3 is 12 residues.

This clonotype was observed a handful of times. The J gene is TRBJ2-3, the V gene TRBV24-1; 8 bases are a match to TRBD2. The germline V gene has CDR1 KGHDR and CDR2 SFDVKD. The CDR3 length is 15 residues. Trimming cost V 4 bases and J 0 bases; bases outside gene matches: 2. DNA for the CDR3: TGTGCCACCAGTGACCAGCGGGAGAGCACAGATACGCAGTATTTT. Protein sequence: CATSDQRESTDTQYF.

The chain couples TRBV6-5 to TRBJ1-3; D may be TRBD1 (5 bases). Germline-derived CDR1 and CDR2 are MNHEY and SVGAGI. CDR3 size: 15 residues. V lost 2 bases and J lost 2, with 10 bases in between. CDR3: CASSYKGIAGNTIYF. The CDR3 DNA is TGTGCCAGCAGTTACAAGGGGATAGCTGGAAACACCATATATTTT.

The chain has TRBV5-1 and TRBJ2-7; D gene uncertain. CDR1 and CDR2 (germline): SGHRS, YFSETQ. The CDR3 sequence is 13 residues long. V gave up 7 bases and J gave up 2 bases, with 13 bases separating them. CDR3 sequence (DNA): TGCGCCAGCGGAGATAACGTGCCCTACGAGCAGTACTTC. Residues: CASGDNVPYEQYF.

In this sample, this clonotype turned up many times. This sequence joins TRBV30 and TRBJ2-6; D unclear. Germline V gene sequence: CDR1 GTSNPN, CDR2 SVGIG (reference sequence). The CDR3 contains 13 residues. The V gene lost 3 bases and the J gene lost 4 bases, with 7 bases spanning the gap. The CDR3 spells CAWRPAGANVLTF. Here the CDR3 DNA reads TGTGCCTGGAGGCCGGCGGGGGCCAACGTCCTGACTTTC.

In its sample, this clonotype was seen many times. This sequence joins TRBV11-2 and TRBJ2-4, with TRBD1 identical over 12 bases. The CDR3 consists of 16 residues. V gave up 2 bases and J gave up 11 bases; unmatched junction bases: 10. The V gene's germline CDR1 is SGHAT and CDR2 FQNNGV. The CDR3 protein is CASSLIRDRGQLVQYF. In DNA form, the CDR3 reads TGTGCCAGCAGCTTAATCCGGGACAGGGGGCAGCTAGTTCAGTACTTC.

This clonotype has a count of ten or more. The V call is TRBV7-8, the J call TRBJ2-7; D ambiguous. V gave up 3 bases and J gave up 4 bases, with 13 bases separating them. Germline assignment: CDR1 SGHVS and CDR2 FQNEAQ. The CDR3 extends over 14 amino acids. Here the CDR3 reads CASSFGLVRYEQYF. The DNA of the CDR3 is TGTGCCAGCAGCTTTGGTCTAGTGAGGTACGAGCAGTACTTC.

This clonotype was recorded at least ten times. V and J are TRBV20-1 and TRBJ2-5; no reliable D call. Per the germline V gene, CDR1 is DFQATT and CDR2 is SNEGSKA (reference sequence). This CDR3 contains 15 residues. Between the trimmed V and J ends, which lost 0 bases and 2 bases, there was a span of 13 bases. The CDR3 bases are TGCAGTGCTAGAGATCGTCCAGGTTGGCAAGAGACCCAGTACTTC. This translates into CSARDRPGWQETQYF.

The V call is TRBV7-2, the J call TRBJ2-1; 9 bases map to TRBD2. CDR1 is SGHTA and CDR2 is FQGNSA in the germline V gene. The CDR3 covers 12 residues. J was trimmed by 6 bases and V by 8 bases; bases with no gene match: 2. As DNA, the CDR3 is TGTGCCAGCTTAGCGGGAGTCAATGAGCAGTTCTTC. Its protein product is CASLAGVNEQFF.

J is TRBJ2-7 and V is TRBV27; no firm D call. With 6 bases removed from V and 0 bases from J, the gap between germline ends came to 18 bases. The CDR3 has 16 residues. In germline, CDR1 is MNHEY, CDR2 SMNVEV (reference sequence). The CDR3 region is CASSLNSYTISYEQYF. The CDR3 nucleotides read TGTGCCAGCAGCTTAAACTCATACACGATCTCCTACGAGCAGTACTTC.

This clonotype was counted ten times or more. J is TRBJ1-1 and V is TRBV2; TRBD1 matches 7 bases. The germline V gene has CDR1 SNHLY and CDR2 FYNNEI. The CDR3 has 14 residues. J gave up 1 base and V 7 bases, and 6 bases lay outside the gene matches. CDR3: CASNYRGGNTEAFF. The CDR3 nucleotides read TGTGCCAGCAATTACAGGGGCGGGAACACTGAAGCTTTCTTT. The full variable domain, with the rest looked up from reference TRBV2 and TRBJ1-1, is EPEVTQTPSHQVTQMGQEVILRCVPISNHLYFYWYRQILGQKVEFLVSFYNNEISEKSEIFDDQFSVERPDGSNFTLKIRSTKLEDSAMYFCASNYRGGNTEAFFGQGTRLTVV.

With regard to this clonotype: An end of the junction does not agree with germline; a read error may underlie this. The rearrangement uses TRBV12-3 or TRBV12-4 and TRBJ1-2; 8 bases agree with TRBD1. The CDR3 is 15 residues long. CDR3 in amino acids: CASSVAGQALYGYTF. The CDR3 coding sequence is TGTGCCAGCAGTGTAGCGGGACAGGCTTTATATGGCTACACCTTC.

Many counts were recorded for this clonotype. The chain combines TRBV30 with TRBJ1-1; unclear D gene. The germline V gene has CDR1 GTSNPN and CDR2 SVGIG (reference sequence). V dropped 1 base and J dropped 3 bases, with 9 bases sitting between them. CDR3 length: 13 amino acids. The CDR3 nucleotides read TGTGCCTGGAGTGACAGCCGGGACACTGAAGCTTTCTTT. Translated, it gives CAWSDSRDTEAFF. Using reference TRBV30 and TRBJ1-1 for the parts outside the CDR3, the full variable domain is SQTIHQWPATLVQPVGSPLSLECTVEGTSNPNLYWYRQAAGRGLQLLFYSVGIGQISSEVPQNLSASRPQDRQFILSSKKLLLSDSGFYLCAWSDSRDTEAFFGQGTRLTVV.

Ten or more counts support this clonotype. DNA for the CDR3: TGTGCCAGCAGCCCAGGCTCGCGAGGGGGCGCGGGAGAGACCCAGTACTTC. Residues: CASSPGSRGGAGETQYF. The chain links TRBV7-3 to TRBJ2-5; 7 bases map to TRBD1. Germline CDR1 SGHTA, CDR2 FQGTGA. The CDR3 is 17 amino acids. V lost 5 bases and J lost 4; bases outside the gene matches: 16. Full variable domain (rest looked up from reference TRBV7-3 and TRBJ2-5): GAGVSQTPSNKVTEKGKYVELRCDPISGHTALYWYRQSLGQGPEFLIYFQGTGAADDSGLPNDRFFAVRPEGSVSTLKIQRTERGDSAVYLCASSPGSRGGAGETQYFGPGTRLLVL.